This T cell receptor (beta chain) originates from a study of PD-1 blockade in classical Hodgkin lymphoma. The CDR3 sequence is 14 residues long. Germline CDR1 reads SNHLY; CDR2 reads FYNNEI. V lost 7 bases to trimming and J lost 6 bases, with 18 bases between them. Patients all relapsed after autologous stem cell transplantation, and there was variation in brentuximab vedotin exposure. The table came from immunoSEQ multiplex PCR; TCRdb's copy has only in-frame clones and leaves some out. The table lists some 150,000 clones, approximately 72% of them singletons. The specimen comprised peripheral blood mononuclear cells (PBMCs), sampled before the second cycle of nivolumab. The receptor was derived from a human donor with classical Hodgkin lymphoma. The chain uses TRBV2 and TRBJ2-5; D assignment may be TRBD1 or TRBD2 (5 bases each). CDR3 sequence: CASNRDGGLKTQYF. The CDR3, as DNA: TGTGCCAGCAACCGGGACGGTGGATTGAAGACCCAGTACTTC.